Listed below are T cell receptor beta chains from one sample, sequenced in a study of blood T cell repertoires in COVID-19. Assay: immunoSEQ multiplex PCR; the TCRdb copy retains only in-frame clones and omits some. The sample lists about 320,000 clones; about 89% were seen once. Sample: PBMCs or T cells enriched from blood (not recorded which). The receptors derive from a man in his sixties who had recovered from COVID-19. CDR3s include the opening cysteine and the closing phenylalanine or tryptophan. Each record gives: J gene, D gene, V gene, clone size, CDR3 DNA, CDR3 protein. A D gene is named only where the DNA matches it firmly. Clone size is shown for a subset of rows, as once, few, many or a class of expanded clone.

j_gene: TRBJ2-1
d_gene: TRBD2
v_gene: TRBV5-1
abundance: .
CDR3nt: TGCGCCAGCAGCCTAAGACTAGCGGGAGACATATACAATGAGCAGTTCTTC
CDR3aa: CASSLRLAGDIYNEQFF

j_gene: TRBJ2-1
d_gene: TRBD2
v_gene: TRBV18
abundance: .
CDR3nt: TGTGCCAGCTCACCACCTTTAGCGGGAGGAGGCCATGAGCAGTTCTTC
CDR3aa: CASSPPLAGGGHEQFF

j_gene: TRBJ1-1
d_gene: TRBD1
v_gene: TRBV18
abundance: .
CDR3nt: TGTGCCAGCTCACCAGTCCAGGGGGGACTCATGAACACTGAAGCTTTCTTT
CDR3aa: CASSPVQGGLMNTEAFF

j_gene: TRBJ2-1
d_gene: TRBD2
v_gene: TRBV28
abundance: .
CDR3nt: TGTGCCAGCAGATACCGGGACTATACCCGAAATGAGCAGTTCTTC
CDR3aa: CASRYRDYTRNEQFF

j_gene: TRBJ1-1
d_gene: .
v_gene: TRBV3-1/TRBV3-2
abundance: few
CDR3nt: TGTGCCAGCAGCCAAGGACAGCCGAACACTGAAGCTTTCTTT
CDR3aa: CASSQGQPNTEAFF

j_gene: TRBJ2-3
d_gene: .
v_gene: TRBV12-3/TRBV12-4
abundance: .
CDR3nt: TGTGCCAGCAGTTTCAGGTCAGATACGCAGTATTTT
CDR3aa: CASSFRSDTQYF

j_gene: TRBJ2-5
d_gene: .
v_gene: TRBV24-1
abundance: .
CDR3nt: TGTGCCACCAGTGATTTAAGGGGGGGCTGGGAGACCCAGTACTTC
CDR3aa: CATSDLRGGWETQYF

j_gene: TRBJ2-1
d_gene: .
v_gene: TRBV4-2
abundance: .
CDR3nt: TGTGCCAGCAGCCAAGGACAGTCCTACAATGAGCAGTTCTTC
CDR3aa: CASSQGQSYNEQFF

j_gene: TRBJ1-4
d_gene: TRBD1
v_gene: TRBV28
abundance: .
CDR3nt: TGTGCCAGCAGTTTATTAGTTGGGGACAGTCAGAATGAAAAACTGTTTTTT
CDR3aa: CASSLLVGDSQNEKLFF

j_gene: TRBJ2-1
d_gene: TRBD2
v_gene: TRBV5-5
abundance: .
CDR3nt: TGTGCCAGCAGCTCGATTAGCGGGAGCTCCTACAATGAGCAGTTCTTC
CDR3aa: CASSSISGSSYNEQFF

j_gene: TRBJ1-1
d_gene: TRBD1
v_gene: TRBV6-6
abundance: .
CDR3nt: TGTGCCAGCAGTTACTCGACAGGACAGGGCACTGAAGCTTTCTTT
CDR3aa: CASSYSTGQGTEAFF

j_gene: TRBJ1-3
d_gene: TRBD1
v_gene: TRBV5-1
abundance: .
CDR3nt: TGCGCCAGCACCCGAACAGGGGACTCCTCTGGAAACACCATATATTTT
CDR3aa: CASTRTGDSSGNTIYF

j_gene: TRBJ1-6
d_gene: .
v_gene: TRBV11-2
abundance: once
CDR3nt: TGTGCCAGCAGCAGAGGGTTGGGGGCGCGGAATTCACCCCTCCACTTT
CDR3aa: CASSRGLGARNSPLHF

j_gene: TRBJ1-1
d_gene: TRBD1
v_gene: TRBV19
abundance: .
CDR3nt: TGTGCCAGTATAGACAGGGGGAGTAGCTCTGAAGCTTTCTTT
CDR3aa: CASIDRGSSSEAFF

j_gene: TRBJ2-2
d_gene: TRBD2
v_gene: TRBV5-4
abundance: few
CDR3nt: TGTGCCAGCAGCCCCCTAGCGGGAGGGCTCACCGGGGAGCTGTTTTTT
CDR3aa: CASSPLAGGLTGELFF

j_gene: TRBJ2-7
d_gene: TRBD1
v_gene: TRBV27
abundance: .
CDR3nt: TGTGCCAGCAGACGGACAGGGGGTTCCTACGAGCAGTACTTC
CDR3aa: CASRRTGGSYEQYF

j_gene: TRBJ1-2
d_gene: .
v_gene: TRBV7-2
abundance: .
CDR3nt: TGTGCCAGCAGCTTAGCAGGGGCCAACTATGGCTACACCTTC
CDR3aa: CASSLAGANYGYTF

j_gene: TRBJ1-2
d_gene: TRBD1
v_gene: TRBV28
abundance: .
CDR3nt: TGTGCCAGCAGGGGATGGACAGGGGGCTATGGCTACACCTTC
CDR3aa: CASRGWTGGYGYTF

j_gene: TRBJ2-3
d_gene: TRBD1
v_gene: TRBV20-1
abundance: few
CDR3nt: TGCAGTGCGACAGGGGGGGATACGCAGTATTTT
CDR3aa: CSATGGDTQYF

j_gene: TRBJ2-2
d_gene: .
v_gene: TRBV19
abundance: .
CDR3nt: TGTGCCAGTAGTATCGGGGGGCGAACCGGGGAGCTGTTTTTT
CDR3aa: CASSIGGRTGELFF

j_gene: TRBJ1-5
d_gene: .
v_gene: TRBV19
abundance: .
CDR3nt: TGTGCCAGTAGTATGGTAGGCAGGGGAATTAGCAATCAGCCCCAGCATTTT
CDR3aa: CASSMVGRGISNQPQHF

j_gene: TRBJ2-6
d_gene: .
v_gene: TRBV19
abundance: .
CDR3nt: TGTGCCAGTAGTTTGACCGGGAGAGGGGCCAACGTCCTGACTTTC
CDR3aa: CASSLTGRGANVLTF

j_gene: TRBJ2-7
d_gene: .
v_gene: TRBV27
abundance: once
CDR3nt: TGTGCCAGCAGTTTATCAGGGGACTCCTACGAGCAGTACTTC
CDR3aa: CASSLSGDSYEQYF

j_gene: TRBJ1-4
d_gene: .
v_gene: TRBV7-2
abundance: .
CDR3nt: TGTGCCAGCAGCTTGGGGGCGCACGAAAAACTGTTTTTT
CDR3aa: CASSLGAHEKLFF

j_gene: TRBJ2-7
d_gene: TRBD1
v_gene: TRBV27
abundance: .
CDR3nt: TGTGCCAGCAGTCCTCGTTTACGGACAGGAATCGGCGAGCAGTACTTC
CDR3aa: CASSPRLRTGIGEQYF

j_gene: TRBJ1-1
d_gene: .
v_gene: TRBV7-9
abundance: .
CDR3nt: TGTGCCAGCAGCCCACAGGGCAGAACTGAAGCTTTCTTT
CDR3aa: CASSPQGRTEAFF

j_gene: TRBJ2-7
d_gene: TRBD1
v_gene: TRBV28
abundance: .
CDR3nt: TGTGCCAGCCTTTCGGGACAGGGGACCTACGAGCAGTACTTC
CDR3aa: CASLSGQGTYEQYF

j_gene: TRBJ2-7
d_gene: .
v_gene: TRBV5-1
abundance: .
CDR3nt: TGCGCCAGCAGCGGGGGAAGGGGGAACTACGAGCAGTACTTC
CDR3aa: CASSGGRGNYEQYF

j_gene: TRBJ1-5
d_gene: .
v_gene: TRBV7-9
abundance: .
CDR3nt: TGTGCCAGCGGACCTAACGGAGGGGCCAACAATCAGCCCCAGCATTTT
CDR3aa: CASGPNGGANNQPQHF

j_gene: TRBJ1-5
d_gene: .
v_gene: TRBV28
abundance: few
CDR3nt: TGTGCCAGCAGTTTAGTGAGTCAGCCCCAGCATTTT
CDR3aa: CASSLVSQPQHF

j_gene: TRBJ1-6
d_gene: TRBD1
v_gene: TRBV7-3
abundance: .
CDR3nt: TGTGCCAGCAGCTTAAACGCCAGGGGGAATTCACCCCTCCACTTT
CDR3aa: CASSLNARGNSPLHF

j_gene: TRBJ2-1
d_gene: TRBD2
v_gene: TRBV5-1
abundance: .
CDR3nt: TGCGCCAGCAGCCGCTGGACTAGCACCACTGAGCAGTTCTTC
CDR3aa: CASSRWTSTTEQFF

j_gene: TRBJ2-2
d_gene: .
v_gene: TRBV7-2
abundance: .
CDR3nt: TGTGCCAGCAGCCTCAGACAGTCTACCGGGGAGCTGTTTTTT
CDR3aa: CASSLRQSTGELFF

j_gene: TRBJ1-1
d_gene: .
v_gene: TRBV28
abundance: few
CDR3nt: TGTGCCAGCAGTTTCAACCCAGAAACTGAAGCTTTCTTT
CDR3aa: CASSFNPETEAFF

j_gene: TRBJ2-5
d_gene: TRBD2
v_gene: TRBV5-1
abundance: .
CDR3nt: TGCGCCAGCAGCTTGGTGACTAGCGGACAAGAGACCCAGTACTTC
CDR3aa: CASSLVTSGQETQYF

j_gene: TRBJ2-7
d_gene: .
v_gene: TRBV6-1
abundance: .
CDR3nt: TGTGCCAGCAGTGAACTGGGGGGAAGCTCCTACGAGCAGTACTTC
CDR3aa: CASSELGGSSYEQYF

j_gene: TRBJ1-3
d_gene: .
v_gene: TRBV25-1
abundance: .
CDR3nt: TGTGCCAGCAGTGAATTGGCAGGAGACTACTCTGGAAACACCATATATTTT
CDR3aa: CASSELAGDYSGNTIYF

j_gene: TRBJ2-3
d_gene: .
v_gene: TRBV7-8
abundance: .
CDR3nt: TGTGCCAGCAGCCTCGGACTACCACGCACAGATACGCAGTATTTT
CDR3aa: CASSLGLPRTDTQYF

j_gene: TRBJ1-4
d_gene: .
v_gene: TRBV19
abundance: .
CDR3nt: TGTGCCAGTAGCCCCGCGGGAGGAGTCGGGGAAAAACTGTTTTTT
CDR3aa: CASSPAGGVGEKLFF